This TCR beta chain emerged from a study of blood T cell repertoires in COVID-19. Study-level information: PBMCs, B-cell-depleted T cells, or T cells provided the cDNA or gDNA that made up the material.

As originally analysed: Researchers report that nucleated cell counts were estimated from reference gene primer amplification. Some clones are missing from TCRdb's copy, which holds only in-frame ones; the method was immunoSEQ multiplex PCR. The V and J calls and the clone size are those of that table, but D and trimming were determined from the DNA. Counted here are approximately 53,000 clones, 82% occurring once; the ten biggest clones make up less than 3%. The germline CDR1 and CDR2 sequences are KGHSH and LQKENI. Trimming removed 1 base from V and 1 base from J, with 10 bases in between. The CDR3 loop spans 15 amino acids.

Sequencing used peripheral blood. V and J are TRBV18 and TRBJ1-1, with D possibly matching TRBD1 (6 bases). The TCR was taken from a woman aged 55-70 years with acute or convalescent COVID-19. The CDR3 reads CASSPLGQKNTEAFF. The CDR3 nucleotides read TGTGCCAGCTCACCACTCGGACAGAAGAACACTGAAGCTTTCTTT. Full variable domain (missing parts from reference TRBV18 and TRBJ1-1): NAGVMQNPRHLVRRRGQEARLRCSPMKGHSHVYWYRQLPEEGLKFMVYLQKENIIDESGMPKERFSAEFPKEGPSILRIQQVVRGDSAAYFCASSPLGQKNTEAFFGQGTRLTVV.